This T cell receptor (beta chain) stems from a study of radiation and T cells in renal cell carcinoma. Study-wide results and limits: In blood, top tumor clones expanded by 2 weeks, shrinking by 4. Pretreatment tumor biopsies were lacking, so baseline clonotypes are unknown.

A remark on this clone: The antigen is not known.

The sample's time point: blood 2 weeks post-SBRT. Stated treatment: 15 Gy SBRT to primary tumor, nephrectomy 4 weeks later. Radiation-treated patients gave blood at baseline, week 2 and week 4. Clear cell pathology was present in this patient's renal cell carcinoma. Some clones are missing from TCRdb's copy, which holds only in-frame ones; the method was immunoSEQ multiplex PCR. The sample holds around 70,000 clones, about 80% seen once. V lost 4 bases, J lost 4 bases, and 10 bases stayed unmatched. CDR1 ENHRY and CDR2 SYGVKD come from the germline V gene. This CDR3 is built from 16 residues. J is TRBJ2-5 and V is TRBV10-3; the match to TRBD1 covers 9 bases. Sample: blood, taken from a patient whose treatment included radiotherapy and nephrectomy. The TCR originated in a man in his sixties with renal cell carcinoma. CDR3 DNA: TGTGCCATCAGTGGGGCCCCGGGACAGGGTTCAGAGACCCAGTACTTC. Its translation is CAISGAPGQGSETQYF.